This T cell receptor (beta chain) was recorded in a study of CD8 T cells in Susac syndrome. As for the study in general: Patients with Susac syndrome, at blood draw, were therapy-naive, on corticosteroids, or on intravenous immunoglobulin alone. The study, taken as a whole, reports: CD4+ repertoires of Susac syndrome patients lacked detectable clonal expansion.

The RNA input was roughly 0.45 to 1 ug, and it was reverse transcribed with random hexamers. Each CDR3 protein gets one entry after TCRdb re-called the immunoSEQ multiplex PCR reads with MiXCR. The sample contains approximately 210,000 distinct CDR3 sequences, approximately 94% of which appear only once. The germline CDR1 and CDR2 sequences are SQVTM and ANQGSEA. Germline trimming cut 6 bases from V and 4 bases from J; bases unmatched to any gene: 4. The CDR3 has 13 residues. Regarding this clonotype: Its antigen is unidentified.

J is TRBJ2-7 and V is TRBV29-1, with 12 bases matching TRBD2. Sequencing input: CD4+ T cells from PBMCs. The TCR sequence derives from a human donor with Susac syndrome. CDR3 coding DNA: TGCAGCGTACTAGCGGGGGGCGGGTACGAGCAGTACTTC. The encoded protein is CSVLAGGGYEQYF.